The 14 T cell receptor beta chains given below trace back to one sample, sequenced in a study of CD8 T cells in ankylosing spondylitis. TCRdb passed the 5' RACE reads through MiXCR, listing each CDR3 protein once. In the table there are fewer than 400,000 distinct CDR3 sequences, approximately 20% of which are singletons. No antigen has been assigned to these receptors. General observations from the study: Among TCR beta sequences, a motif of roughly 8 highly homologous variants appeared characteristic of ankylosing spondylitis blood.

The sequenced material came from blood, either unsorted or a sorted T cell fraction (not recorded which). Receptors were obtained from a male donor with ankylosing spondylitis.

This clonotype was detected ten times or more. The chain is built from TRBV5-1 and TRBJ2-2; unclear D gene. The CDR3 is 15 residues long. V lost 0 bases and J lost 6, with 12 bases in between. Germline assignment: CDR1 SGHRS and CDR2 YFSETQ. The CDR3 is CASSLDVGRSGELFF. Written as DNA, the CDR3 is TGCGCCAGCAGCTTGGATGTGGGCCGGTCCGGGGAGCTGTTTTTT.

V and J are TRBV5-6 and TRBJ2-1, with no clear D. Germline loops: CDR1 SGHDT, CDR2 YYEEEE. The CDR3 is 16 residues long. V lost 7 bases to trimming and J lost 0 bases, with 17 bases between them. The CDR3 nucleotides are TGTGCCAGCGGCCCTATCGGCGGCAACTCCTACAATGAGCAGTTCTTC. Amino acids: CASGPIGGNSYNEQFF.

V usage is TRBV27 and J usage is TRBJ2-1; 7 nucleotides match TRBD2. Germline values: CDR1 MNHEY, CDR2 SMNVEV (reference sequence). This CDR3 is 15 amino acids long. With V trimmed by 5 bases and J by 9 bases, 13 bases remained unmatched. The DNA for the CDR3 is TGTGCCAGCAGTCCCCAGTGGGAGGGCCTTGGTGAGCAGTTCTTC. It is translated as CASSPQWEGLGEQFF.

This clonotype turned up a few times. The rearrangement uses TRBV24-1 and TRBJ2-3; tentatively, D is TRBD1 (6 bases). The V and J ends lost 3 bases and 6 bases respectively, with 18 bases between them. Germline loops: CDR1 KGHDR, CDR2 SFDVKD. The CDR3 runs 16 residues. CDR3 amino acids: CATSDNTHGQYDTQYF. The DNA of the CDR3 is TGTGCCACCAGTGATAACACTCACGGACAGTACGATACGCAGTATTTT.

This clonotype was seen only a few times. The rearrangement links TRBV9 to TRBJ1-6, with unresolved D. This CDR3 region has 14 residues. Germline V gene data show CDR1 as SGDLS and CDR2 as YYNGEE. The V end was cut by 1 base, the J end by 10 bases, with 12 bases between. The CDR3 DNA follows: TGTGCCAGCAGCGTATCTCCCGGTGGGTCACCCCTCCACTTT. Protein product: CASSVSPGGSPLHF. The full variable domain, rest sourced from reference TRBV9 and TRBJ1-6, is DSGVTQTPKHLITATGQRVTLRCSPRSGDLSVYWYQQSLDQGLQFLIQYYNGEERAKGNILERFSAQQFPDLHSELNLSSLELGDSALYFCASSVSPGGSPLHFGNGTRLTVT.

This clonotype was seen only a few times. The chain links TRBV7-2 to TRBJ2-1; 7 bases align to TRBD2. Per germline, CDR1 SGHTA and CDR2 FQGNSA. CDR3 length: 15 residues. V lost 3 bases, J lost 2 bases, and 4 bases stayed unmatched. CDR3: CASSFGRSAYNEQFF. CDR3 DNA sequence: TGTGCCAGCAGCTTCGGGAGGTCGGCCTACAATGAGCAGTTCTTC.

This clonotype was seen more than once but under ten times. V usage is TRBV9 and J usage is TRBJ1-2, with unresolved D. Germline values: CDR1 SGDLS, CDR2 YYNGEE. This CDR3 contains 14 residues. V was cut by 0 bases and J by 6 bases, with 12 bases left in between. CDR3 sequence: CASSVAGRHNGYTF. CDR3 DNA: TGTGCCAGCAGCGTAGCCGGTCGCCACAATGGCTACACCTTC. Drawing the rest from reference TRBV9 and TRBJ1-2, the complete variable domain is DSGVTQTPKHLITATGQRVTLRCSPRSGDLSVYWYQQSLDQGLQFLIQYYNGEERAKGNILERFSAQQFPDLHSELNLSSLELGDSALYFCASSVAGRHNGYTFGSGTRLTVV.

The chain joins TRBV10-2 to TRBJ2-3; D is perhaps TRBD2 (6 bases). Looked up from germline, CDR1 is WSHSY and CDR2 is SAAADI. The CDR3 has 16 amino acids. The V end lost 1 base, the J end lost 0 bases, and 11 bases lay between the germline ends. Written as DNA, the CDR3 is TGCGCCAGCAGTGAGTTTAGCGGTAGGAGCACAGATACGCAGTATTTT. Amino acid sequence: CASSEFSGRSTDTQYF.

The V and J genes are TRBV6-2 or TRBV6-3 and TRBJ2-6; D is uncertain. The germline V gene encodes CDR1 MNHEY and CDR2 SVGEGT. V dropped 2 bases and J dropped 3 bases, with 11 bases sitting between them. This CDR3 spans 16 amino acids. The CDR3 protein is CASSYGVVGGANVLTF. The CDR3 DNA follows: TGTGCCAGCAGTTACGGGGTCGTAGGTGGGGCCAACGTCCTGACTTTC.

The J gene is TRBJ1-1, the V gene TRBV5-1; D not resolved. This CDR3 is 14 amino acids long. Germline values: CDR1 SGHRS, CDR2 YFSETQ. Deletions cut 4 bases from V and 5 bases from J, with 15 bases between. The CDR3 DNA reads TGCGCCAGCAGCCAAGCAAGGGTAGCGACTGAAGCTTTCTTT. Protein: CASSQARVATEAFF.

In regard to this clonotype: At one end, the junction sequence differs from germline, possibly due to a read error. This chain links TRBV7-9 with TRBJ2-3; D is unresolved. The germline gives CDR1 SEHNR, CDR2 FQNEAQ (reference sequence). The CDR3 sequence is 13 residues long. The CDR3 sequence: CASSYTSTDTQYF. The CDR3, as DNA: TGTGCCAGCAGCTACACAAGCACGGATACGCAGTATTTT.

This clonotype was found a few times. The rearrangement joins TRBV29-1 to TRBJ2-1, with TRBD1 as a possible D gene (5 bases). V lost 7 bases, J lost 2 bases, and 12 bases lay in between. CDR1 and CDR2 (germline): SQVTM, ANQGSEA. The CDR3 totals 13 residues. The CDR3 sequence: CSAETVPYNEQFF. CDR3 coding DNA: TGCAGCGCCGAGACAGTGCCCTACAATGAGCAGTTCTTC.

This chain uses TRBV5-1 with TRBJ2-1, with TRBD2 matching over 11 bases. Germline CDR1 SGHRS, CDR2 YFSETQ. The CDR3 has 16 amino acids. Trimming removed 4 bases from V and 13 bases from J; junction bases left unmatched: 16. CDR3 in DNA: TGCGCCAGCAGCCCCCTTAGGGACCTCCTAGCGGGAGGTCAGTTCTTC. Translation: CASSPLRDLLAGGQFF.

In this sample, this clonotype turned up many times. The chain employs TRBV25-1 and TRBJ1-5, with a tentative D call TRBD1 (5 bases). Germline V CDR1 and CDR2: MGHDK, SYGVNS. The ends were cut back, 6 bases at V and 5 bases at J, with 17 bases in the middle. The CDR3 is 15 residues long. The CDR3 is CASSPSGGGHQPQHF. CDR3 coding DNA: TGTGCCAGCAGCCCTAGCGGGGGGGGACATCAGCCCCAGCATTTT. The full variable domain, in which reference TRBV25-1 and TRBJ1-5 provide the parts outside the CDR3, is EADIYQTPRYLVIGTGKKITLECSQTMGHDKMYWYQQDPGMELHLIHYSYGVNSTEKGDLSSESTVSRIRTEHFPLTLESARPSHTSQYLCASSPSGGGHQPQHFGDGTRLSIL.